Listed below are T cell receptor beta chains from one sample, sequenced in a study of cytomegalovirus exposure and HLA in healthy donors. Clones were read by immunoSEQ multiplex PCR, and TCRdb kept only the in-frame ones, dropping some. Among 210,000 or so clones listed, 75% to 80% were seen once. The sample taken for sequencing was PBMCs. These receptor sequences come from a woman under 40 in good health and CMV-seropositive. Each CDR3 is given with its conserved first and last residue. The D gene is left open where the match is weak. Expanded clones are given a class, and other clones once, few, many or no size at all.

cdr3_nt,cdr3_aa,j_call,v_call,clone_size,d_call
TGCGCCAGCAGCACCCGACAGCTAGGGGACACTGAAGCTTTCTTT,CASSTRQLGDTEAFF,TRBJ1-1,TRBV4-1,NA,NA
TGTGCCAGCAGTGAATCTCCCCCACAGGGTAACTATGGCTACACCTTC,CASSESPPQGNYGYTF,TRBJ1-2,TRBV25-1,NA,NA
TGTGCCAGCAGCCCAGGGTTTTGGGCCGGGGAGCTGTTTTTT,CASSPGFWAGELFF,TRBJ2-2,TRBV5-4,once,NA
TGTGCCAGCAGCCCTTTACGGACAGGGGGAAACATTCAGTACTTC,CASSPLRTGGNIQYF,TRBJ2-4,TRBV6-5,NA,TRBD1
TGTGCCAGCAGCGTGAGCCCCGGGACAGGGAGGGACTATGGCTACACCTTC,CASSVSPGTGRDYGYTF,TRBJ1-2,TRBV9,NA,TRBD1
TGCGCCAGCAGCCCGGGGAGAAGTATCGAGCAGTACTTC,CASSPGRSIEQYF,TRBJ2-7,TRBV4-1,NA,NA
TGTGCCATCCCCGACACTAGCAATCAGCCCCAGCATTTT,CAIPDTSNQPQHF,TRBJ1-5,TRBV9,once,NA
TGTGCCAGCAGTTTCGAGGGGGCCGTTAGGGGCAATCAGCCCCAGCATTTT,CASSFEGAVRGNQPQHF,TRBJ1-5,TRBV28,NA,TRBD1
TGCGCCAGCAGCTTGTTGTCAAACTACGAGCAGTACTTC,CASSLLSNYEQYF,TRBJ2-7,TRBV5-1,NA,NA
TGTGCCAGCAGCTTAAAAGGGACAGGGGACTACTACGAGCAGTACTTC,CASSLKGTGDYYEQYF,TRBJ2-7,TRBV7-2,once,TRBD1
TGCGCCAGCAGCTTCCAGGGGTTCGAGTACAATGAGCAGTTCTTC,CASSFQGFEYNEQFF,TRBJ2-1,TRBV5-1,NA,NA
TGTGCCAGCAGCGGTTCAGGGGCGAGAGAGACCCAGTACTTC,CASSGSGARETQYF,TRBJ2-5,TRBV9,NA,NA
TGTGCCAGCAGCTTAAGAAGCGCCTCCTACGAGCAGTACTTC,CASSLRSASYEQYF,TRBJ2-7,TRBV5-4,NA,NA
TGTGCCCGGGGATTAGTCGCCGGCGGGGAGCTGTTTTTT,CARGLVAGGELFF,TRBJ2-2,TRBV30,NA,NA
TGCGCCAGCAGCTTGGGACTTATTGAGCAGTTCTTC,CASSLGLIEQFF,TRBJ2-1,TRBV5-1,few,NA
TGTGCCAGCTCATACGGGGGGGTTAATGAAAAACTGTTTTTT,CASSYGGVNEKLFF,TRBJ1-4,TRBV4-2,NA,NA
TGTGCCAGCAGCTTAGGACGGACACTCAGCACAGATACGCAGTATTTT,CASSLGRTLSTDTQYF,TRBJ2-3,TRBV11-2,NA,NA
TGCAGCGTTGTCCCAAGCAACAGGGGCCTCCCCTACGAGCAGTACTTC,CSVVPSNRGLPYEQYF,TRBJ2-7,TRBV29-1,NA,TRBD1
TGCGCCAGCAGCCAAGATAGGGACAGGGTCCGAGGCTACACCTTC,CASSQDRDRVRGYTF,TRBJ1-2,TRBV4-3,NA,TRBD1
TGTGCCAGCAGCCCAGGGGACAGCAAAAACATTCAGTACTTC,CASSPGDSKNIQYF,TRBJ2-4,TRBV28,NA,TRBD1
TGTGCCAGCAGCTTAGGGACTAGCGGTCCCTACGAGCAGTACTTC,CASSLGTSGPYEQYF,TRBJ2-7,TRBV5-4,NA,TRBD2
TGTGCCTGGAACTCCAAGTTCTACGAGCAGTACTTC,CAWNSKFYEQYF,TRBJ2-7,TRBV30,few,NA
TGTGCCAGCAGCCGGATACAGGGGAGACGCACAGATACGCAGTATTTT,CASSRIQGRRTDTQYF,TRBJ2-3,TRBV21-1,few,NA
TGTGCCAGCAGCCCGGAGAGTTACGAGCAGTACTTC,CASSPESYEQYF,TRBJ2-7,TRBV7-2,once,NA
TGCGCCAGCAGCCAAGGACAGTCTTCCTCCTATAATTCCCCCCTCCACTTT,CASSQGQSSSYNSPLHF,TRBJ1-6,TRBV4-1,NA,NA
TGTGCCAGCAGACCAGGGGTCTTTACTCCCTCCTATGGCTACACCTTC,CASRPGVFTPSYGYTF,TRBJ1-2,TRBV28,NA,NA
TGCGCCAGCAGCCAAGATAGAGGCAGGGGAAGGGAGACCCAGTACTTC,CASSQDRGRGRETQYF,TRBJ2-5,TRBV4-1,NA,NA
TGTGCCAGCAGCTTAACCGGGACAGTCTACGAGCAGTACTTC,CASSLTGTVYEQYF,TRBJ2-7,TRBV5-5,few,TRBD1
TGTGCCAGCAGCCCCAGCGGGAGCTACACAGATACGCAGTATTTT,CASSPSGSYTDTQYF,TRBJ2-3,TRBV27,NA,TRBD2
TGTGCCAGCAAAGAGTCAGGCGCCTACGAGCAGTACTTC,CASKESGAYEQYF,TRBJ2-7,TRBV19,NA,NA
TGTGCCAGCTCACCAAGACAGCTTAATGAAAAACTGTTTTTT,CASSPRQLNEKLFF,TRBJ1-4,TRBV18,NA,NA
TGTGCCAGCACCGCGGCATCGCTCGGTCAGCCCCAGCATTTT,CASTAASLGQPQHF,TRBJ1-5,TRBV7-6,NA,NA
TGCAGCGTTCTTGAGTGGAGTAACACTGAAGCTTTCTTT,CSVLEWSNTEAFF,TRBJ1-1,TRBV29-1,NA,NA
TGTGCCAGCAGTTACTCGAGGATCCATGGCTACACCTTC,CASSYSRIHGYTF,TRBJ1-2,TRBV6-5,NA,NA
TGTGCCAGCAGTTTATCGCTCGTGACAGGTCTAGTCGGGGAGCTGTTTTTT,CASSLSLVTGLVGELFF,TRBJ2-2,TRBV27,NA,NA
TGTGCCAGCAGCTTAACTAGCGGGAGGAACACCGGGGAGCTGTTTTTT,CASSLTSGRNTGELFF,TRBJ2-2,TRBV7-2,NA,TRBD2
TGTGCCAGCAGGGGCGACAGGGGGCCCTACGAGCAGTACTTC,CASRGDRGPYEQYF,TRBJ2-7,TRBV6-5,NA,TRBD1
TGCGCCAGCAGCTTGGACAGTCTTAACTATGGCTACACCTTC,CASSLDSLNYGYTF,TRBJ1-2,TRBV5-1,NA,NA
TGTGCCAGCTCACCGTGGACAGGGGTGGAAAACATTCAGTACTTC,CASSPWTGVENIQYF,TRBJ2-4,TRBV18,NA,TRBD1
TGTGCCAGCAGCCTTACCCGGGACAGCTACAATGAGCAGTTCTTC,CASSLTRDSYNEQFF,TRBJ2-1,TRBV7-2,NA,TRBD1
TGTGCCAGCAGCTTGACGACTAGCGGGGCTTACGAGCAGTACTTC,CASSLTTSGAYEQYF,TRBJ2-7,TRBV7-9,NA,TRBD2
TGTGCCAGCAGCACGGACAGGGGGAGACAGCCCCAGCATTTT,CASSTDRGRQPQHF,TRBJ1-5,TRBV7-8,NA,TRBD1
TGTGCCTGGGGGCACCCTTCTTTAAATTATGGCTACACCTTC,CAWGHPSLNYGYTF,TRBJ1-2,TRBV30,NA,NA
TGTGCCAGCAGCCCGGGACTAGAAGTAGATACGCAGTATTTT,CASSPGLEVDTQYF,TRBJ2-3,TRBV28,NA,TRBD2
TGTGCCAGCAGTTTAACTCTCGCGGGAGACTACGAGCAGTACTTC,CASSLTLAGDYEQYF,TRBJ2-7,TRBV28,NA,TRBD2
TGTGCCAGCAGTTTAGGTGGCGGACAGCATAATTCACCCCTCCACTTT,CASSLGGGQHNSPLHF,TRBJ1-6,TRBV28,once,NA
TGTGCCAGCAGTGAATCTAGGCCTGGCGAGCAGTACTTC,CASSESRPGEQYF,TRBJ2-7,TRBV6-1,NA,NA
TGTGCCAGCAGTTTACACAGGGATAACTATGGCTACACCTTC,CASSLHRDNYGYTF,TRBJ1-2,TRBV27,NA,NA
TGCGCCAGCAGCTTGGTGGGACTAGCGGGAGCAGCAGATACGCAGTATTTT,CASSLVGLAGAADTQYF,TRBJ2-3,TRBV5-1,NA,TRBD2
TGTGCCAGCAGCTCCCGGGGCAGGGGGCATACTGGAAACACCATATATTTT,CASSSRGRGHTGNTIYF,TRBJ1-3,TRBV28,NA,TRBD1
TGTGCCAGCAGTGAAGCGGAACGAGGAGGTATTGAAGCTTTCTTT,CASSEAERGGIEAFF,TRBJ1-1,TRBV2,NA,NA
TGTGCCAGCAGCGTAGCTGGGGCTAGCGGGTACGAGCAGTACTTC,CASSVAGASGYEQYF,TRBJ2-7,TRBV9,once,TRBD2
TGTGCCAGCAGTCCCGGGAAGGCCAAAAACATTCAGTACTTC,CASSPGKAKNIQYF,TRBJ2-4,TRBV25-1,once,NA